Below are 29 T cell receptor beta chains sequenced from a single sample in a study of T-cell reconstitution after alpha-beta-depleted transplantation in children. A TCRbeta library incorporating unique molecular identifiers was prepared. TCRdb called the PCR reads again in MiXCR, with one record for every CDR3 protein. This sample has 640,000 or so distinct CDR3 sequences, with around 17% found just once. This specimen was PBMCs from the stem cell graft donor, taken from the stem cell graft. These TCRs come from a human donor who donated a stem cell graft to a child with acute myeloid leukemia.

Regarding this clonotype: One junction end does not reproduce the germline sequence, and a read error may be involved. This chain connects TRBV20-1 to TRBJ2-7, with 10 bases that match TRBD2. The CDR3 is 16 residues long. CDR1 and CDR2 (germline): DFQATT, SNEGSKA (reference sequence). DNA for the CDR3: TGCTGTGCTTTACCGCCGACTAGCGGGCCCTCCTACGAGCAGTACTTC. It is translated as CCALPPTSGPSYEQYF.

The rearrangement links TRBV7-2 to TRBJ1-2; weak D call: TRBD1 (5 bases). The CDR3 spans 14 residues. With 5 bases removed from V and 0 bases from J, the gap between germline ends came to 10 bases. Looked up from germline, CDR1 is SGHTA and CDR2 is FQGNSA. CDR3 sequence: CASSLLQANYGYTF. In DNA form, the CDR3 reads TGTGCCAGCAGCCTACTACAGGCTAACTATGGCTACACCTTC.

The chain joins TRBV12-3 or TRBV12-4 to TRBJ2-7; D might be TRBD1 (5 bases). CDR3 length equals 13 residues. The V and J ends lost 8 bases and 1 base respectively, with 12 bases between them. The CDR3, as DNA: TGTGCCAGCGGCCAGGCAGGGTCCTACGAGCAGTACTTC. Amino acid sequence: CASGQAGSYEQYF.

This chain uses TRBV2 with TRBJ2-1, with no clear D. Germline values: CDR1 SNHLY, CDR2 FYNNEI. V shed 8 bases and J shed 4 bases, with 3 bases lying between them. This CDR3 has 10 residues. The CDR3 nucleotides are TGTGCCAGCCAGTACAATGAGCAGTTCTTC. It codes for CASQYNEQFF.

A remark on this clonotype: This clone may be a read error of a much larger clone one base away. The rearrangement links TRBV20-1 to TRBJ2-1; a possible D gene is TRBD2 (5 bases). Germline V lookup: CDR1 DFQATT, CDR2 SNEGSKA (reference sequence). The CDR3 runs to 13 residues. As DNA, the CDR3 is TGCAGGGCTGACGGGGTGGCCTACAATGAGCAGTTCTTC. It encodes CRADGVAYNEQFF.

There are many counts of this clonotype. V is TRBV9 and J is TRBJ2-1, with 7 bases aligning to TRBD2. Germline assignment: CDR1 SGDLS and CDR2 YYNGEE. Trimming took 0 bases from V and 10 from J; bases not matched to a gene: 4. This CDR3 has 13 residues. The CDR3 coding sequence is TGTGCCAGCAGCGTAGAGCTCGGGAGGGAGCAGTTCTTC. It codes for CASSVELGREQFF.

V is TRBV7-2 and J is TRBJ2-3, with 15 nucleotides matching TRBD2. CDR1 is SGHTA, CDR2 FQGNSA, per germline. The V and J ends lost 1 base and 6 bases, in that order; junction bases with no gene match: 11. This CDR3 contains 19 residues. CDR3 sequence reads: CASSLGRGLAGGTKDTQYF. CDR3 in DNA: TGTGCCAGCAGCTTAGGGCGCGGACTAGCGGGGGGGACAAAGGATACGCAGTATTTT.

CDR3 residues: CASSKETRGLNSSYEQYV. CDR3 DNA sequence: TGTGCCAGCAGCAAAGAAACACGGGGGCTCAATAGCTCCTACGAGCAGTACGTC. This sequence joins TRBV21-1 and TRBJ2-7; TRBD1 is the table's D call, not checked against the DNA. TRBV21-1 represents a pseudogene. The CDR3 extends over 18 amino acids.

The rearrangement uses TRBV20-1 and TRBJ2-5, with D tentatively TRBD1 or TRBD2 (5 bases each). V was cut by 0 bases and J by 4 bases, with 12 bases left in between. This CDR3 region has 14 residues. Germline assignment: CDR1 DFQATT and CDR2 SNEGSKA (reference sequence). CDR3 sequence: CSARDRGRGETQYF. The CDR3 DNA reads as TGCAGTGCTAGAGATAGGGGACGAGGAGAGACCCAGTACTTC.

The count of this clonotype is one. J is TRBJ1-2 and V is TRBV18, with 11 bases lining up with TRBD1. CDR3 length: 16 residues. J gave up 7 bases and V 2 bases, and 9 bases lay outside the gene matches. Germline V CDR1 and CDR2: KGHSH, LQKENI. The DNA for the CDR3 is TGTGCCAGCTCACCAACGGAGAGGACAGGGGGCCTTGGCTACACCTTC. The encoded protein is CASSPTERTGGLGYTF.

The CDR3 sequence: CASSQINRGRGLTNEKLFF. The CDR3 DNA reads as TGTGCCAGCAGCCAAATAAACAGGGGAAGAGGGTTAACTAATGAAAAACTGTTTTTT. This rearrangement joins TRBV4-2 to TRBJ1-4, with 7 bases matching TRBD1. V lost 2 bases and J lost 1; bases outside the gene matches: 13. This CDR3 is built from 19 residues. Germline V gene lookup returns CDR1 LGHNA and CDR2 YNFKEQ.

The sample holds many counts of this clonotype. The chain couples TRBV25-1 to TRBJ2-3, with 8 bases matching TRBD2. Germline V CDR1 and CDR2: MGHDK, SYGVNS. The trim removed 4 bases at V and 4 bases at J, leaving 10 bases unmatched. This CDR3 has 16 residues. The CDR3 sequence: CASSVRGGPQADTQYF. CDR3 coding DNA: TGTGCCAGCAGTGTTCGGGGGGGACCCCAGGCAGATACGCAGTATTTT.

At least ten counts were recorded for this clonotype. In DNA form, the CDR3 reads TGCAGTGCTAGACACCGAGGACGGAAGAACACTGAAGCTTTCTTT. Protein: CSARHRGRKNTEAFF. The chain carries TRBV20-1 and TRBJ1-1; unclear D gene. The CDR3 length is 15 residues. Germline V CDR1 and CDR2: DFQATT, SNEGSKA (reference sequence). V was pared by 2 bases and J by 1 base, with 14 bases between.

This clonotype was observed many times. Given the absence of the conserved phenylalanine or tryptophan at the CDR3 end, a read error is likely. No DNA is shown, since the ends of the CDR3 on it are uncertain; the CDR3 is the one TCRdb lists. The CDR3 spells CASRRGLAGDL. The V and J genes are TRBV12-3 or TRBV12-4 and TRBJ2-1; the D call of TRBD2 is as the table states it, not checked on the DNA. The CDR3 region is 11 residues in length, termini included.

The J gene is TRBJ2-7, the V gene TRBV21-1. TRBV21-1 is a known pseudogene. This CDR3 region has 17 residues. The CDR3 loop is CASSKGGKRVQNDEQYF. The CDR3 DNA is TGTGCCAGCAGCAAAGGAGGAAAAAGGGTGCAGAACGACGAGCAGTACTTC.

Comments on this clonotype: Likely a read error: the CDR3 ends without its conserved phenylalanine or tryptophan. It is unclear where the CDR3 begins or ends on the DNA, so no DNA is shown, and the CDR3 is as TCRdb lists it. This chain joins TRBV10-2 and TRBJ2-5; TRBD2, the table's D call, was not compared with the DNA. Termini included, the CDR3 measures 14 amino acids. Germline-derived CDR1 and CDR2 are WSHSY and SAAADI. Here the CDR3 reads CASSESSPMGPGVL.

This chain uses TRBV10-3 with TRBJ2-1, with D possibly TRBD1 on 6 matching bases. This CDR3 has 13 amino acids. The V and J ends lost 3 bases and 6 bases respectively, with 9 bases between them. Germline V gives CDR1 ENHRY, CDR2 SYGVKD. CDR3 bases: TGTGCCATCAGTGATGGGGGCCGCAATGAGCAGTTCTTC. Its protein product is CAISDGGRNEQFF.

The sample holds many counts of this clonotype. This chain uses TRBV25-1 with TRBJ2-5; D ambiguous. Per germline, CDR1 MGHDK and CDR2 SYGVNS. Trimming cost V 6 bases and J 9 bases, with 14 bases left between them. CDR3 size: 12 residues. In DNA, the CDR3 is TGTGCCAGCAGCGTGGGTCGGGCGGCCCAGTACTTC. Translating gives CASSVGRAAQYF.

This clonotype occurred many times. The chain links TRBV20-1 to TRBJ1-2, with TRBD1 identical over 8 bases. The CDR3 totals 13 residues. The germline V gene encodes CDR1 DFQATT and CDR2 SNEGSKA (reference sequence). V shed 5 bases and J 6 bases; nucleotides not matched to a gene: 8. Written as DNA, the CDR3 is TGCAGTGCTCCGACAGGGGCGTGGAATGGCTACACCTTC. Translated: CSAPTGAWNGYTF.

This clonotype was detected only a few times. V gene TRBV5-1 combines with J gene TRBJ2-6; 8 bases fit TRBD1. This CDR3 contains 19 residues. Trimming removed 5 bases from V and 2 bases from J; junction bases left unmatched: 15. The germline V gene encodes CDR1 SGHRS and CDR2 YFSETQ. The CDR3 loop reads CASRLGMGRGRAGANVLTF. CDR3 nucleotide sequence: TGCGCCAGCAGGCTCGGGATGGGCAGGGGGCGAGCTGGGGCCAACGTCCTGACTTTC.

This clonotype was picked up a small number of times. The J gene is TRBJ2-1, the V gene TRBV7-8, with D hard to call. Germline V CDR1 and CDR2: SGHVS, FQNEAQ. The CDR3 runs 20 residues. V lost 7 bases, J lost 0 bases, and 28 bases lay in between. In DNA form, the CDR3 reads TGTGCCAGCACCCTACCGACTCTCACGAAAGTACGGAGCTCCTACAATGAGCAGTTCTTC. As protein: CASTLPTLTKVRSSYNEQFF.

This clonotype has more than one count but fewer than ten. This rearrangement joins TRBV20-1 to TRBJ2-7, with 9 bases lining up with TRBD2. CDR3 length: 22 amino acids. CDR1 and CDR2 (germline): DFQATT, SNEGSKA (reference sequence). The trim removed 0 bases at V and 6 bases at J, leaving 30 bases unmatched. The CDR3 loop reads CSARDGAGVDTPIAGVRAEQYF. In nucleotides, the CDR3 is TGCAGTGCTAGAGATGGGGCCGGGGTGGACACACCAATAGCGGGGGTCCGGGCCGAGCAGTACTTC.

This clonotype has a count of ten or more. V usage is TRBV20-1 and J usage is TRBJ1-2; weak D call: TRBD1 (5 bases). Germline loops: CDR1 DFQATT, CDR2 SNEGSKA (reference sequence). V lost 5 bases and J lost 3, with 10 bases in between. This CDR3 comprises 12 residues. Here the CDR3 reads CSALSRDYGYTF. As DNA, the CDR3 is TGCAGTGCTTTATCCAGGGACTATGGCTACACCTTC.

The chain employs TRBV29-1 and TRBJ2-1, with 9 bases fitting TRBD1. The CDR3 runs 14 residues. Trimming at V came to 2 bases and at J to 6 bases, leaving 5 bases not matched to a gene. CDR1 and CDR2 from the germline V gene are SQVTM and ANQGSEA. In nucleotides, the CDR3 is TGCAGCGTTGAAAGGGACAGGGTTGGCAATGAGCAGTTCTTC. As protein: CSVERDRVGNEQFF.

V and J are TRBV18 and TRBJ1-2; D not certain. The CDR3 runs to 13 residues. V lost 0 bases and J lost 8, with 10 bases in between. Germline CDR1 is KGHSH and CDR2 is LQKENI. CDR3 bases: TGTGCCAGCTCACCACCGGGATATGCGGGCTACACCTTC. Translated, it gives CASSPPGYAGYTF.

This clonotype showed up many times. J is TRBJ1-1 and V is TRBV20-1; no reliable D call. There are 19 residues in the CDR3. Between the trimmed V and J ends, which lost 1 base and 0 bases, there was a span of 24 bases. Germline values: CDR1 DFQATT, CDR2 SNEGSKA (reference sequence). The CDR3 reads CSARVPIEDLEVMNTEAFF. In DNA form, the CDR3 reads TGCAGTGCTAGAGTCCCTATCGAGGACCTAGAAGTTATGAACACTGAAGCTTTCTTT.

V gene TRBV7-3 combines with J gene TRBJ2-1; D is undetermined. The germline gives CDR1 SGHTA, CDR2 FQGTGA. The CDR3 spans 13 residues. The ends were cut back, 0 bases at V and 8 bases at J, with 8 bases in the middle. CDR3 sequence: CASSLTGKDEQFF. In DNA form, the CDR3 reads TGTGCCAGCAGCTTAACAGGGAAGGATGAGCAGTTCTTC.

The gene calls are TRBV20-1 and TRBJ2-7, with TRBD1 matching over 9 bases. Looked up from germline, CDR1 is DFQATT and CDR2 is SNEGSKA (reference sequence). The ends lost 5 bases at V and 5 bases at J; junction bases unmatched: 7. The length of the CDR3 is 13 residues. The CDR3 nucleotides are TGCAGTGCTTACAGACAGGGGGTGGACGAGCAGTACTTC. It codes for CSAYRQGVDEQYF.

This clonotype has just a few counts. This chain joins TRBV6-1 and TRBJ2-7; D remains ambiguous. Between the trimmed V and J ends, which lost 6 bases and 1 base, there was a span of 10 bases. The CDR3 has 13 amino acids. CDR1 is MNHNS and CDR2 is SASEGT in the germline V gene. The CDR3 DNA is TGTGCCAGCAGGGTTGGGCGGTCCTACGAGCAGTACGTC. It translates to CASRVGRSYEQYV.